What follows are 22 T cell receptor beta chains derived from one specimen sequenced in a study of T cells in Graves' hyperthyroidism and ophthalmopathy. From RNA transcripts, TCR beta CDR3 regions were amplified. Primed by the HTBI set, a first-round RT-PCR was run on the TCR CDR3. Using its own MiXCR run on the multiplex PCR reads, TCRdb lists one record per CDR3 protein. The data hold some 570,000 distinct CDR3 sequences, with about 15% observed a single time. Sample: blood. These receptors all stem from a woman aged 18-30 years with Graves' ophthalmopathy.

The rearrangement links TRBV5-6 to TRBJ2-1, with 8 bases fitting TRBD1. The CDR3 runs to 15 residues. The V gene's germline CDR1 is SGHDT and CDR2 YYEEEE. The junction had 5 bases not matched to a gene; V was cut back by 2 bases and J by 4 bases. DNA for the CDR3: TGTGCCAGCAGCTTCCGGGACAGGTTATACAATGAGCAGTTCTTC. Protein sequence: CASSFRDRLYNEQFF.

This clonotype was counted many times. The rearrangement joins TRBV7-3 to TRBJ2-1, with D perhaps matching TRBD2 (5 bases). The length of the CDR3 is 15 residues. Germline lookup yields CDR1 SGHTA and CDR2 FQGTGA. V was cut by 5 bases and J by 3 bases, with 14 bases left in between. The CDR3 DNA follows: TGTGCCAGCAGCACCGTCCCAAGCGGCTACAATGAGCAGTTCTTC. This sequence encodes CASSTVPSGYNEQFF. The variable domain in full, completed from reference TRBV7-3 and TRBJ2-1, reads GAGVSQTPSNKVTEKGKYVELRCDPISGHTALYWYRQSLGQGPEFLIYFQGTGAADDSGLPNDRFFAVRPEGSVSTLKIQRTERGDSAVYLCASSTVPSGYNEQFFGPGTRLTVL.

V gene TRBV20-1 combines with J gene TRBJ1-2, with D uncertain. Looked up from germline, CDR1 is DFQATT and CDR2 is SNEGSKA (reference sequence). The CDR3 covers 16 residues. Trimming took 0 bases from V and 5 from J, leaving 19 bases between them. The CDR3 bases are TGCAGTGCTAGAGATAGTAATCCCGCAACGGGATATGGCTACACCTTC. Translating gives CSARDSNPATGYGYTF.

The genes are TRBV30 and TRBJ2-5; the match to TRBD1 covers 7 bases. Germline CDR1 reads GTSNPN; CDR2 reads SVGIG (reference sequence). This CDR3 has 13 amino acids. V was pared by 5 bases and J by 2 bases, with 5 bases of the junction left unmatched. For the CDR3, the DNA is TGTGCCTGGCATGACAGGGCTCAAGAGACCCAGTACTTC. Its protein product is CAWHDRAQETQYF.

The J gene is TRBJ1-1, the V gene TRBV19, with D tentatively TRBD1 (5 bases). Germline loops: CDR1 LNHDA, CDR2 SQIVND (reference sequence). The CDR3 is 15 residues long. V lost 3 bases, J lost 0 bases, and 11 bases lay in between. The CDR3 nucleotides read TGTGCCAGTAGTATGAGGGGAACGATGAACACTGAAGCTTTCTTT. It specifies CASSMRGTMNTEAFF.

V and J are TRBV27 and TRBJ2-1, with D perhaps matching TRBD1 or TRBD2 (5 bases each). This CDR3 is 13 amino acids long. Germline V gene data show CDR1 as MNHEY and CDR2 as SMNVEV (reference sequence). Trimming stripped 4 bases from V and 9 bases from J, with 13 bases between. CDR3 loop: CASSWDRQGEQFF. CDR3 in DNA: TGTGCCAGCAGTTGGGACCGTCAGGGTGAGCAGTTCTTC.

This clonotype was seen repeatedly, ten times or more. The V call is TRBV5-1, the J call TRBJ1-2; D gene uncertain. The germline V and J ends were trimmed by 0 bases and 7 bases, with 13 bases remaining between them. The CDR3 length is 14 residues. Germline CDR1 is SGHRS and CDR2 is YFSETQ. This chain's CDR3 is CASSLGRTAGGYTF. CDR3 in DNA: TGCGCCAGCAGCTTGGGGCGGACCGCTGGTGGCTACACCTTC.

This clonotype was detected ten times or more. The rearrangement joins TRBV13 to TRBJ2-5; D is undetermined. The CDR3 covers 12 residues. From germline, CDR1 is PRHDT and CDR2 FYEKMQ (reference sequence). V lost 4 bases, J lost 5 bases, and 8 bases lay in between. The CDR3 nucleotides are TGTGCCAGCAGCTCGTCCGGGGAGACCCAGTACTTC. Its protein product is CASSSSGETQYF.

This clonotype occurred many times. This chain uses TRBV28 with TRBJ2-1; D remains ambiguous. Germline values: CDR1 MDHEN, CDR2 SYDVKM. V was shortened by 2 bases and J by 5 bases, with 16 bases between the two germline ends. This CDR3 comprises 16 residues. DNA for the CDR3: TGTGCCAGCAGTTTACCTCCTAGAATGGGCCACAATGAGCAGTTCTTC. Its protein product is CASSLPPRMGHNEQFF. Supplemented by reference TRBV28 and TRBJ2-1, the full variable domain reads DVKVTQSSRYLVKRTGEKVFLECVQDMDHENMFWYRQDPGLGLRLIYFSYDVKMKEKGDIPEGYSVSREKKERFSLILESASTNQTSMYLCASSLPPRMGHNEQFFGPGTRLTVL.

A few counts support this clonotype. A much larger clonotype is one base distant, so this may be a read error. The chain couples TRBV12-3 or TRBV12-4 to TRBJ2-7, with 11 bases identical to TRBD2. This CDR3 contains 19 residues. V shed 0 bases and J 2 bases; nucleotides not matched to a gene: 12. The CDR3 spells CASSLAFVSGRVGTYEQYF. The CDR3 DNA sequence: TGTGCCAGCAGTTTAGCGTTTGTTAGCGGGAGGGTCGGGACCTACGAGCAGTACTTC.

V gene TRBV14 combines with J gene TRBJ1-6; tentatively, D is TRBD1 (5 bases). Trimming pared 0 bases from V and 10 bases from J, leaving 13 bases between. The germline gives CDR1 SGHDN, CDR2 FVKESK. There are 15 residues in the CDR3. The CDR3 loop is CASSQDQEGRSPLHF. As DNA, the CDR3 is TGTGCCAGCAGCCAAGATCAGGAGGGACGGTCACCCCTCCACTTT.

The rearrangement uses TRBV6-2 or TRBV6-3 and TRBJ1-1, with D tentatively TRBD1 (6 bases). The CDR3 covers 13 residues. V gave up 11 bases and J gave up 5 bases, with 18 bases separating them. Germline CDR1 MNHEY, CDR2 SVGEGT. The CDR3 DNA reads TGTGCCCACGGGGTCGGGGGCAGGACTGAAGCTTTCTTT. This sequence encodes CAHGVGGRTEAFF.

This clonotype turned up a few times. V usage is TRBV15 and J usage is TRBJ1-2; no clear D. CDR3 length: 14 amino acids. V was pared by 0 bases and J by 4 bases, with 9 bases between. Germline lookup yields CDR1 LNHNV and CDR2 YYDKDF (reference sequence). The CDR3: CATSRDLAGYGYTF. DNA of the CDR3: TGTGCCACCAGCAGAGACTTGGCAGGCTATGGCTACACCTTC. The full variable domain, in which reference TRBV15 and TRBJ1-2 provide the parts outside the CDR3, is DAMVIQNPRYQVTQFGKPVTLSCSQTLNHNVMYWYQQKSSQAPKLLFHYYDKDFNNEADTPDNFQSRRPNTSFCFLDIRSPGLGDTAMYLCATSRDLAGYGYTFGSGTRLTVV.

This clonotype showed up just a few times. The chain combines TRBV4-1 with TRBJ2-7; 7 bases match TRBD1. Germline V gene data show CDR1 as MGHRA and CDR2 as YSYEKL. With V trimmed by 4 bases and J by 6 bases, 6 bases remained unmatched. The CDR3 spans 13 residues. CDR3 residues: CASSRQGRGEQYF. In DNA form, the CDR3 reads TGCGCCAGCAGCCGACAGGGCAGGGGCGAGCAGTACTTC.

The rearrangement uses TRBV24-1 and TRBJ1-5; D uncertain. The CDR3 length is 14 residues. Trimming shortened V by 4 bases and J by 0 bases, and 6 bases separated the two germline ends. Germline-derived CDR1 and CDR2 are KGHDR and SFDVKD. The DNA of the CDR3 is TGTGCCACCAGTGAACTGAATAGCAATCAGCCCCAGCATTTT. It is translated as CATSELNSNQPQHF.

This clonotype was observed at least ten times. This rearrangement joins TRBV30 to TRBJ2-5; 7 nucleotides line up with TRBD1. Looked up from germline, CDR1 is GTSNPN and CDR2 is SVGIG (reference sequence). The CDR3 sequence is 15 residues long. V was pared by 2 bases and J by 5 bases, with 11 bases of the junction left unmatched. The CDR3 is CAWSSLQGYGETQYF. DNA for the CDR3: TGTGCCTGGAGTTCCCTACAGGGGTACGGGGAGACCCAGTACTTC.

This clonotype was seen only a few times. The J gene is TRBJ1-1, the V gene TRBV19; D is undetermined. This CDR3 has 14 amino acids. The V gene lost 3 bases and the J gene lost 1 base, with 9 bases spanning the gap. Germline CDR1 LNHDA, CDR2 SQIVND (reference sequence). As DNA, the CDR3 is TGTGCCAGTAGTATCGACCAAGGGAACACTGAAGCTTTCTTT. This codes for CASSIDQGNTEAFF.

The rearrangement uses TRBV4-1 and TRBJ1-2; no clear D. The CDR3 consists of 15 residues. V lost 0 bases to trimming and J lost 2 bases, with 10 bases between them. Per germline, CDR1 MGHRA and CDR2 YSYEKL. The CDR3 sequence: CASSQDRGINYGYTF. The CDR3 coding sequence is TGCGCCAGCAGCCAAGATCGCGGGATCAACTATGGCTACACCTTC.

This clonotype was observed many times. The genes are TRBV12-3 or TRBV12-4 and TRBJ1-3; unclear D gene. The CDR3 contains 16 residues. V dropped 6 bases and J dropped 7 bases, with 22 bases sitting between them. The CDR3 reads CASRSGISGAYNTIYF. In DNA form, the CDR3 reads TGTGCCAGCAGGTCTGGGATTTCTGGAGCGTACAACACCATATATTTT.

There are many counts of this clonotype. The gene calls are TRBV7-6 and TRBJ2-3; TRBD1 aligns across 7 bases. The V segment lost 5 bases and the J segment 0 bases; nucleotides outside the gene matches: 11. This CDR3 contains 17 residues. CDR1 is SGHVS and CDR2 is FNYEAQ in the germline V gene. CDR3 residues: CASSATSGQFSTDTQYF. The CDR3 nucleotides are TGTGCCAGCAGCGCTACATCGGGACAGTTTAGCACAGATACGCAGTATTTT.

This clonotype came up a few times. V and J are TRBV7-9 and TRBJ1-1, with a possible D match to TRBD1 (6 bases). Germline CDR1 is SEHNR and CDR2 is FQNEAQ (reference sequence). The CDR3 has 14 residues. V was pared by 5 bases and J by 5 bases, with 15 bases between. The CDR3 DNA reads as TGTGCCAGCAGCCCCCCGGCAGGGGAAACTGAAGCTTTCTTT. This gives the protein CASSPPAGETEAFF.

The rearrangement uses TRBV20-1 and TRBJ2-1; unclear D gene. Germline CDR1 is DFQATT and CDR2 is SNEGSKA (reference sequence). This CDR3 has 16 residues. V lost 0 bases, J lost 0 bases, and 12 bases lay in between. The CDR3 loop is CSARELAQNSYNEQFF. The CDR3 DNA reads TGCAGTGCTAGAGAGTTGGCTCAGAACTCCTACAATGAGCAGTTCTTC.